The 7 T cell receptor beta chains in this list originate from one sample, sequenced in a study of PD-L1 blockade in urothelial cancer. Time point described: peripheral blood 6 weeks after treatment start. Clones were read by immunoSEQ multiplex PCR, and TCRdb kept only the in-frame ones, dropping some. The sample has around 40,000 clones; 86% are singletons. Specimen: PBMCs, collected around atezolizumab (anti-PD-L1) treatment. The receptors shown here come from a man aged 55-75 years with urothelial cancer.

This sequence joins TRBV5-6 and TRBJ1-5; D is perhaps TRBD1 (5 bases). The CDR3 runs 16 residues. V was clipped by 6 bases and J by 7 bases, with 23 bases between them. Germline CDR1 reads SGHDT; CDR2 reads YYEEEE. In DNA form, the CDR3 reads TGTGCCAGCAACTTCCAAGGGGCAGGGCGGGGACAGCCCCAGCATTTT. Its protein is CASNFQGAGRGQPQHF.

This chain joins TRBV5-1 and TRBJ1-4; D perhaps matches TRBD1 (6 bases). V was shortened by 5 bases and J by 1 base, with 15 bases between the two germline ends. This CDR3 is 16 amino acids long. CDR1 is SGHRS and CDR2 is YFSETQ in the germline V gene. The CDR3 DNA reads as TGCGCCAGCAGAGCGGGGACATTTAAAACTAATGAAAAACTGTTTTTT. Translation: CASRAGTFKTNEKLFF. Together with reference TRBV5-1 and TRBJ1-4, the CDR3 gives the full variable domain: KAGVTQTPRYLIKTRGQQVTLSCSPISGHRSVSWYQQTPGQGLQFLFEYFSETQRNKGNFPGRFSGRQFSNSRSEMNVSTLELGDSALYLCASRAGTFKTNEKLFFGSGTQLSVL.

This clone was found once. The gene calls are TRBV29-1 and TRBJ2-7; TRBD2 matches at 9 bases. The length of the CDR3 is 15 residues. Germline-derived CDR1 and CDR2 are SQVTM and ANQGSEA. V dropped 4 bases and J dropped 0; count of bases not matched to a gene: 7. The CDR3 protein is CSVARNSGSSYEQYF. The CDR3 nucleotides read TGCAGCGTTGCACGAAATAGCGGGAGCTCCTACGAGCAGTACTTC.

This clone was seen just once. The gene calls are TRBV6-6 and TRBJ1-2, with a possible D match to TRBD1 (5 bases). Germline V gene sequence: CDR1 MNHNY, CDR2 SVGAGI (reference sequence). The CDR3 is 12 amino acids. Trimming shortened V by 6 bases and J by 4 bases, and 9 bases separated the two germline ends. The CDR3 protein is CASRQEVYGYTF. The CDR3 DNA is TGTGCCAGCAGACAGGAAGTCTATGGCTACACCTTC.

The chain carries TRBV9 and TRBJ2-2; D not resolved. The CDR3 runs 12 residues. Germline V gene data show CDR1 as SGDLS and CDR2 as YYNGEE. Trimming took 5 bases from V and 8 from J, leaving 10 bases between them. The CDR3 coding sequence is TGTGCCAGCAGATTCGGGTCGGGGGAGCTGTTTTTT. This gives the protein CASRFGSGELFF.

The V gene is TRBV5-1, the J gene TRBJ2-5; the match to TRBD1 covers 7 bases. In germline, CDR1 is SGHRS, CDR2 YFSETQ. Losses at the gene ends were 4 bases for V and 1 base for J; bases not matched to a gene: 7. The CDR3 is made up of 15 amino acids. The CDR3 spells CASSPSDRVQETQYF. DNA of the CDR3: TGCGCCAGCAGCCCTTCCGACAGGGTCCAAGAGACCCAGTACTTC.

A note on this clone: Mismatch with germline at one junction end may stem from a read error. This chain uses TRBV7-7 with TRBJ2-5, with 11 bases matching TRBD2. This CDR3 has 14 residues. Germline V CDR1 and CDR2: SSHAT, FNYEAQ (reference sequence). The CDR3 region is CASSSSGGMETQYF. The CDR3 region has the DNA TGTGCTAGCAGCTCTAGCGGGGGGATGGAGACCCAGTACTTC.